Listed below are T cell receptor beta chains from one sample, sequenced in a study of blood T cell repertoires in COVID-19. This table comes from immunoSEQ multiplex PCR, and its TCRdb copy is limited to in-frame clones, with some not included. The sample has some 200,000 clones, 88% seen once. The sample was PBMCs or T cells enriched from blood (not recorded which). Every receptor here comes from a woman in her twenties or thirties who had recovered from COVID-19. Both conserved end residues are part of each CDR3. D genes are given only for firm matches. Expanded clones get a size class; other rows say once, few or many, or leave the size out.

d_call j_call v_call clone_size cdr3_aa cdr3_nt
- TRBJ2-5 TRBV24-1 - CATSDSGALAETQYF TGTGCCACCAGTGATTCAGGGGCGCTAGCAGAGACCCAGTACTTC
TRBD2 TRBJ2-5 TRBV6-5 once CASSALAGQQETQYF TGTGCCAGCAGCGCACTAGCGGGGCAGCAAGAGACCCAGTACTTC
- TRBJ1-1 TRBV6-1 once CASSGAGGYTEAFF TGTGCCAGCAGTGGAGCTGGGGGGTATACTGAAGCTTTCTTT
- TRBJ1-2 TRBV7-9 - CASSLPEEEYLANYGYTF TGTGCCAGCAGCCTCCCGGAGGAGGAGTACTTAGCTAACTATGGCTACACCTTC
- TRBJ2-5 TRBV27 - CASSLQINQETQYF TGTGCCAGCAGTTTACAGATAAATCAAGAGACCCAGTACTTC
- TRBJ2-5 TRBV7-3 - CASSLGGAVETQYF TGTGCCAGCAGCTTAGGGGGGGCTGTGGAGACCCAGTACTTC
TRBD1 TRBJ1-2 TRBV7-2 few CASSSGWTGGYGYTF TGTGCCAGCAGCTCGGGTTGGACAGGGGGCTATGGCTACACCTTC
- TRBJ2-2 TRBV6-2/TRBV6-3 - CASSSSFLGELFF TGTGCCAGCAGCTCGAGCTTCCTCGGGGAGCTGTTTTTT
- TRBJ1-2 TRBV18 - CASSPAGALNYGYTF TGTGCCAGCTCACCGGCGGGTGCCCTAAACTATGGCTACACCTTC
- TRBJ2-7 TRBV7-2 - CASSLGAYSSYEQYF TGTGCCAGCAGCTTAGGGGCATATAGCTCCTACGAGCAGTACTTC
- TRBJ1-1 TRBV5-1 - CASSLASTEAFF TGCGCCAGCAGCTTGGCCTCCACTGAAGCTTTCTTT
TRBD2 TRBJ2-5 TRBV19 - CASSKGLAKGETQYF TGTGCCAGTAGTAAGGGACTAGCGAAGGGTGAGACCCAGTACTTC
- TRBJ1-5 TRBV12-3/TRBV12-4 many CASSLLSQPQHF TGTGCCAGCAGCCTCCTAAGTCAGCCCCAGCATTTT
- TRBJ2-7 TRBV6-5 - CASTPGYRIYEQYF TGTGCCAGCACCCCGGGGTACAGAATCTACGAGCAGTACTTC
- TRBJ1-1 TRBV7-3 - CASSLAGDTEAFF TGTGCCAGCAGCTTAGCAGGGGACACTGAAGCTTTCTTT
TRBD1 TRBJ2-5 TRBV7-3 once CASSEGTGTAEETQYF TGTGCCAGCAGCGAGGGGACAGGGACAGCCGAAGAGACCCAGTACTTC
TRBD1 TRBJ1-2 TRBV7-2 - CASSLGQGGFGGPYGYTF TGTGCCAGCAGCTTAGGACAGGGGGGTTTCGGGGGTCCCTATGGCTACACCTTC
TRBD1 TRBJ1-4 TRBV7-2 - CASSLGTGDVNLGKLFF TGTGCCAGCAGCTTAGGAACAGGGGACGTAAACCTCGGGAAACTGTTTTTT
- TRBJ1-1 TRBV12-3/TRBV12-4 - CASRHVMATEAFF TGTGCCAGCAGACATGTGATGGCCACTGAAGCTTTCTTT
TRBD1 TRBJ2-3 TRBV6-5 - CASKGTGSNTQYF TGTGCCAGCAAAGGGACAGGGAGTAATACGCAGTATTTT
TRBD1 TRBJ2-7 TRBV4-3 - CASSQGSTGVGYEQYF TGCGCCAGCAGCCAGGGCTCGACAGGGGTGGGCTACGAGCAGTACTTC
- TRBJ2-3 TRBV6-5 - CASSKSGFTDTQYF TGTGCCAGCAGCAAGAGCGGGTTCACAGATACGCAGTATTTT
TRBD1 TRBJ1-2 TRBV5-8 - CASSPGQGGGYGYTF TGTGCCAGCAGCCCGGGACAGGGCGGTGGGTATGGCTACACCTTC
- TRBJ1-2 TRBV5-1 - CASSRDFNNYGYTF TGCGCCAGCAGTCGGGACTTCAATAACTATGGCTACACCTTC
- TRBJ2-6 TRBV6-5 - CASSTGSTGANVLTF TGTGCCAGCAGTACAGGGTCCACTGGGGCCAACGTCCTGACTTTC
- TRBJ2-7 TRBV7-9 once CASSLLGADHEQYF TGTGCCAGCAGCCTCCTGGGAGCGGATCACGAGCAGTACTTC
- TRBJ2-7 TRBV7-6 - CASSSTGTGGNKVNF TGTGCCAGCAGCTCGACCGGGACCGGAGGGAATAAAGTGAACTTC
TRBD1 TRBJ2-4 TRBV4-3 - CASSQAVRDSTPRNIQYF TGCGCCAGCAGCCAAGCCGTCCGGGACAGCACACCTAGAAACATTCAGTACTTC
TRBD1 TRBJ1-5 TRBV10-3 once CAISDPDRAGQPQHF TGTGCCATCAGTGACCCCGACAGGGCGGGACAGCCCCAGCATTTT
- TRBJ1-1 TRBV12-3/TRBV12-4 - CASRTGVNTEAFF TGTGCCAGCAGGACTGGAGTGAACACTGAAGCTTTCTTT
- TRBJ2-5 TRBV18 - CASSPTTSSEQTQYF TGTGCCAGCTCACCAACGACTAGTTCGGAACAGACCCAGTACTTC
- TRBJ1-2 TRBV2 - CASSEDRHGGGGYTF TGTGCCAGCAGTGAAGACCGCCATGGAGGAGGTGGCTACACCTTC
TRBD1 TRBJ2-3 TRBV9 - CASSVVGRDRDTQYF TGTGCCAGCAGCGTAGTCGGCAGGGACAGGGATACGCAGTATTTT
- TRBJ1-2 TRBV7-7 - CASNTTGLANYGYTF TGTGCTAGCAACACAACAGGGCTTGCTAACTATGGCTACACCTTC
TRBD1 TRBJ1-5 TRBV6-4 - CASSDGTEDQPQHF TGTGCCAGCAGTGACGGGACAGAGGATCAGCCCCAGCATTTT
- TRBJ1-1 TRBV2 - CASGRLLHPNEAFF TGTGCCAGCGGGAGACTGCTACATCCCAATGAAGCTTTCTTT
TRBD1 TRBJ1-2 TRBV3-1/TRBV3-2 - CASSQDLGTGIYGYTF TGTGCCAGCAGCCAAGATCTCGGGACAGGGATCTATGGCTACACCTTC
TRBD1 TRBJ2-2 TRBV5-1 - CASSSGRTGGRTGELFF TGCGCCAGCAGCTCCGGGAGAACAGGGGGCAGGACCGGGGAGCTGTTTTTT
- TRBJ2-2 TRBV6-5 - CASSSGAGELFF TGTGCCAGCAGTTCGGGGGCCGGGGAGCTGTTTTTT
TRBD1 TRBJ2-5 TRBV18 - CASSGQAGTQETQYF TGTGCCAGCTCAGGACAGGCGGGCACCCAAGAGACCCAGTACTTC
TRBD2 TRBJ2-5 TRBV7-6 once CASSAPMRASGFQETQYF TGTGCCAGCAGCGCCCCAATGCGGGCTAGCGGGTTCCAAGAGACCCAGTACTTC
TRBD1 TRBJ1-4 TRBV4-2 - CASSPQGPGQGNEKLFF TGTGCCAGCAGCCCTCAGGGGCCGGGACAGGGTAATGAAAAACTGTTTTTT